This TCR beta chain was identified during a study of blood T cells in healthy people across ages. This clonotype has more than one count but fewer than ten. Primed by a sample-barcoded 5' primer and a J-beta primer mix, a second PCR proceeded for about 6 to 11 cycles. TCRdb redid the calling of the 5' RACE reads with MiXCR, one entry per CDR3 protein. Of about 930,000 distinct CDR3 sequences in the sample, 29% were seen once. V was cut by 1 base and J by 2 bases, with 12 bases left in between. Germline V gene data show CDR1 as SGHTA and CDR2 as FQGNSA. This CDR3 has 15 residues. The sample was also linked to a second study, of T cells of mothers and their children. As reported in that work: Related mother-child pairs showed slightly higher but non-significant overlap than unrelated pairs.

Sequencing used blood. This rearrangement joins TRBV7-2 to TRBJ2-7; TRBD1 might be the D (6 bases). The receptor comes from a woman aged 40 to 50 in good health. The CDR3 protein is CASSLGRDTAYEQYF. In DNA form, the CDR3 reads TGTGCCAGCAGCTTAGGACGGGACACGGCCTACGAGCAGTACTTC.